This T cell receptor (beta chain) stems from a study of monozygotic twins with inflammatory bowel disease. With the 5' RACE reads reprocessed, TCRdb shows one record per CDR3 protein and no DNA. The sample includes over 110,000 distinct CDR3 sequences. The source material was blood. The sequence was collected from a human donor with ulcerative colitis or Crohn's disease, or a healthy co-twin of an affected twin (not recorded which).

The CDR3 loop reads CASSPGQGDSYDQYF. J is TRBJ2-7 and V is TRBV27; TCRdb outputs TRBD1, but without DNA this stays unchecked. Per germline, CDR1 MNHEY and CDR2 SMNVEV (reference sequence). CDR3 length: 15 residues.